This TCR beta chain was documented in a study of T cells after yellow fever vaccination. This CDR3 region has 17 residues. Trimming left V 4 bases short and J 0 bases short, with 19 bases between. Germline V gene data show CDR1 as SGHVS and CDR2 as FNYEAQ. This clonotype occurred a few times. Its antigen remains unknown. TCRdb independently ran MiXCR on the 5' RACE reads; one entry per CDR3 protein. The table lists 450,000 to 650,000 distinct CDR3 sequences, about a fifth of them singletons. The study's findings and limits: Weaker, the secondary response peaked sooner, at day 5 versus 15.

The V gene is TRBV7-6, the J gene TRBJ2-7; tentative D call: TRBD2 (7 bases). This sample comprised PBMCs, obtained approximately 22 days after the first yellow fever vaccination. This TCR was sampled from a man between 18 and 29 years old who received the YFV17D yellow fever vaccine. The CDR3 protein is CASSSSLGRGRSYEQYF. The CDR3 DNA sequence: TGTGCCAGCAGCTCCTCCCTGGGGCGGGGGCGCTCCTACGAGCAGTACTTC.